This is a list of T cell receptor beta chains from one sample in a study of blood T cell repertoires in COVID-19. Sequencing was performed with immunoSEQ multiplex PCR; in TCRdb, only in-frame clones are kept and a portion is missing. The data contain approximately 390,000 clones, around 87% of them singletons. Source material: peripheral blood. The receptor set was obtained from a woman aged 55-70 years with COVID-19, enrolled during active disease. Both conserved end residues are part of each CDR3. Only part of the rows carry a size: once, few, many, or a class if the clone is expanded.

V: TRBV5-4; size: -; J: TRBJ1-3; CDR3: CASSSRTDSGNTIYF
V: TRBV4-1; size: -; J: TRBJ2-2; CDR3: CASSRGGELFF
V: TRBV4-1; size: -; J: TRBJ2-3; CDR3: CASSQDPPGGDTDTQYF
V: TRBV5-8; size: -; J: TRBJ1-3; CDR3: CASSSDRANGNTIYF
V: TRBV18; size: once; J: TRBJ1-1; CDR3: CASSPGDIGNPSEAFF
V: TRBV7-7; size: once; J: TRBJ2-1; CDR3: CASSLVPGVGYNEQFF
V: TRBV2; size: -; J: TRBJ1-6; CDR3: CASRVTGWNSPLHF
V: TRBV10-3; size: -; J: TRBJ1-2; CDR3: CAISDRWSSGYTF
V: TRBV7-8; size: -; J: TRBJ2-3; CDR3: CASSLVPAGGLSTDTQYF
V: TRBV28; size: -; J: TRBJ1-2; CDR3: CASWGTGGRYGYTF
V: TRBV24-1; size: -; J: TRBJ1-2; CDR3: CATSEPPGTGVFSNYGYTF
V: TRBV7-3; size: -; J: TRBJ2-3; CDR3: CASSLLAGQPSTDTQYF
V: TRBV19; size: -; J: TRBJ1-2; CDR3: CASSTTGTGGLIAGYTF
V: TRBV4-2; size: -; J: TRBJ1-5; CDR3: CASSQELTVSNQPQHF
V: TRBV11-3; size: once; J: TRBJ2-1; CDR3: CASSLDLNSYNEQFF
V: TRBV27; size: -; J: TRBJ1-1; CDR3: CASSLLGPPFFEAFF
V: TRBV3-1/TRBV3-2; size: -; J: TRBJ2-3; CDR3: CASNPGGTDTQYF
V: TRBV7-8; size: -; J: TRBJ2-1; CDR3: CASQTSGGDNEQFF
V: TRBV19; size: -; J: TRBJ2-5; CDR3: CASSVRTSGNQETQYF
V: TRBV9; size: few; J: TRBJ1-6; CDR3: CASSVGRTVNSPLHF
V: TRBV19; size: -; J: TRBJ1-2; CDR3: CASSTRRDWGGAPYGYTF
V: TRBV5-1; size: many; J: TRBJ2-5; CDR3: CASSLTSGGTQETQYF
V: TRBV5-1; size: -; J: TRBJ1-2; CDR3: CASSLVPGAGGYTF
V: TRBV4-1; size: -; J: TRBJ1-1; CDR3: CASSRQFQPRTEAFF
V: TRBV10-3; size: -; J: TRBJ1-5; CDR3: CAISDGRGSQPQHF
V: TRBV11-2; size: -; J: TRBJ2-5; CDR3: CASSLFTGAYQETQYF
V: TRBV29-1; size: once; J: TRBJ2-5; CDR3: CSARTGGETQYF
V: TRBV18; size: -; J: TRBJ2-3; CDR3: CASSEDNSITDTQYF
V: TRBV19; size: many; J: TRBJ2-1; CDR3: CASSTQSSYNEQFF
V: TRBV6-5; size: -; J: TRBJ2-1; CDR3: CASRPDRGGYNEQFF
V: TRBV2; size: few; J: TRBJ1-1; CDR3: CASSTTGGTEAFF
V: TRBV28; size: -; J: TRBJ1-2; CDR3: CASSLRDRGYGYTF
V: TRBV10-3; size: -; J: TRBJ1-1; CDR3: CATTTGGQGFSAFF
V: TRBV13; size: -; J: TRBJ2-7; CDR3: CASSLKRGGVYEQYF
V: TRBV5-1; size: -; J: TRBJ1-1; CDR3: CASSWTGTGNTEAFF
V: TRBV18; size: -; J: TRBJ1-2; CDR3: CASSTGTGVYGYTF
V: TRBV3-1/TRBV3-2; size: few; J: TRBJ1-2; CDR3: CASSQRGGRGYGYTF
V: TRBV5-1; size: -; J: TRBJ1-1; CDR3: CASSSEGTRGEAFF
V: TRBV28; size: -; J: TRBJ1-6; CDR3: CASSRGGRSSPLHF
V: TRBV7-9; size: -; J: TRBJ2-2; CDR3: CASSLVAGINTGELFF
V: TRBV7-9; size: -; J: TRBJ1-3; CDR3: CASSLGSSGNTIYF
V: TRBV7-8; size: -; J: TRBJ2-1; CDR3: CASSLAWDYHNEQFF
V: TRBV23-1; size: -; J: TRBJ2-1; CDR3: CASSRGRSYNEQFF
V: TRBV9; size: -; J: TRBJ2-3; CDR3: CASSAGTALGETQYF
V: TRBV19; size: -; J: TRBJ1-2; CDR3: CASSRSSLSGYTF